These 30 T cell receptor beta chains share one sample of origin, sequenced in a study of blood T cell repertoires in COVID-19. Assay used: immunoSEQ multiplex PCR; TCRdb lists only in-frame clones, some missing. This sample has tens of thousands of clones, with about 84% found just once. The sequenced sample was peripheral blood. The receptors derive from a man older than 75 with active or convalescent COVID-19.

CDR3 protein: CASSDQWASNQPQHF. The CDR3 coding sequence is TGTGCCAGCAGTGATCAGTGGGCTAGCAATCAGCCCCAGCATTTT. The chain has TRBV6-1 and TRBJ1-5; D unresolved. The germline CDR1 and CDR2 sequences are MNHNS and SASEGT. Trimming took 3 bases from V and 0 from J, leaving 9 bases between them. CDR3 length: 15 amino acids.

V is TRBV15 and J is TRBJ2-3, with D perhaps TRBD2 (7 bases). This CDR3 spans 17 amino acids. In germline, CDR1 is LNHNV, CDR2 YYDKDF (reference sequence). V shed 5 bases and J shed 0 bases, with 18 bases lying between them. Here the CDR3 reads CATSSAGASFSTDTQYF. CDR3 in DNA: TGTGCCACCAGCTCCGCGGGGGCCTCTTTCAGCACAGATACGCAGTATTTT.

This clone has more than one count but fewer than ten. This rearrangement joins TRBV3-1 (or the pseudogene TRBV3-2) to TRBJ2-7; the match to TRBD2 covers 11 bases. Germline V CDR1 and CDR2: LGHDT, YNNKEL (reference sequence). CDR3 length: 15 residues. J lost 1 base, V lost 4 bases, and 3 bases had no gene match. CDR3 sequence (DNA): TGTGCCAGCAGCCGCGGGACTAGCGGATCCTACGAGCAGTACTTC. This gives the protein CASSRGTSGSYEQYF.

In nucleotides, the CDR3 is TGTGCCAGCAGCCAAAGGACAGCGCCCTCCTACAATGAGCAGTTCTTC. Amino acids: CASSQRTAPSYNEQFF. The rearrangement uses TRBV5-4 and TRBJ2-1, with a tentative D call TRBD1 (6 bases). Germline assignment: CDR1 SGHNT and CDR2 YYREEE (reference sequence). The CDR3 spans 16 residues. V gave up 4 bases and J gave up 0 bases, with 14 bases separating them.

J is TRBJ2-2 and V is TRBV4-1; a weak D match, TRBD2 (6 bases). The CDR3 loop spans 15 amino acids. In germline, CDR1 is MGHRA, CDR2 YSYEKL. V was pared by 1 base and J by 7 bases, with 13 bases between. The DNA for the CDR3 is TGCGCCAGCAGCCAAGGGGACGGGAGAGGCGGGGAGCTGTTTTTT. It is translated as CASSQGDGRGGELFF.

This chain joins TRBV13 and TRBJ2-1; 11 nucleotides line up with TRBD2. The length of the CDR3 is 15 residues. The germline V gene encodes CDR1 PRHDT and CDR2 FYEKMQ (reference sequence). The trim removed 1 base at V and 6 bases at J, leaving 2 bases unmatched. CDR3: CASSLVLAGVNEQFF. The CDR3 coding sequence is TGTGCCAGCAGCTTAGTACTAGCGGGGGTCAATGAGCAGTTCTTC.

This chain connects TRBV3-1 (or the pseudogene TRBV3-2) to TRBJ1-6; possible D gene TRBD1, 5 bases. The V end was cut by 3 bases, the J end by 6 bases, with 15 bases between. Germline V gene lookup returns CDR1 LGHDT and CDR2 YNNKEL (reference sequence). This CDR3 has 16 amino acids. Here the CDR3 DNA reads TGTGCCAGCAGCCATCTCGACAGTAAATCTAATTCACCCCTCCACTTT. Amino acids: CASSHLDSKSNSPLHF.

The chain carries TRBV2 and TRBJ1-5; 7 nucleotides align to TRBD1. The CDR3 sequence is 16 residues long. Trimming took 6 bases from V and 2 from J; bases not matched to a gene: 10. Germline V gene data show CDR1 as SNHLY and CDR2 as FYNNEI. CDR3 residues: CASSNDRALGNQPQHF. The DNA of the CDR3 is TGTGCCAGCAGCAACGACAGGGCGTTAGGCAATCAGCCCCAGCATTTT.

The CDR3, as DNA: TGTGCCAGCAGCCAAGGGACAGTGACCCCTGCGACCCAGTACTTC. This encodes CASSQGTVTPATQYF. The gene calls are TRBV3-1 (or the pseudogene TRBV3-2) and TRBJ2-5; the D gene is possibly TRBD1 (6 bases). The V end lost 1 base, the J end lost 7 bases, and 16 bases lay between the germline ends. The CDR3 totals 15 residues. Germline V gene data show CDR1 as LGHDT and CDR2 as YNNKEL (reference sequence).

The V call is TRBV7-2, the J call TRBJ2-7; the D is unclear. Germline CDR1 is SGHTA and CDR2 is FQGNSA. V gave up 1 base and J gave up 2 bases, with 9 bases separating them. The length of the CDR3 is 14 residues. CDR3 protein: CASSLGGPTYEQYF. CDR3 DNA sequence: TGTGCCAGCAGCTTAGGTGGCCCCACCTACGAGCAGTACTTC.

V usage is TRBV5-1 and J usage is TRBJ2-7; TRBD1 agrees at 12 bases. The CDR3 sequence is 15 residues long. Germline CDR1 SGHRS, CDR2 YFSETQ. After removal of 0 bases from V and 5 bases from J, the junction contained 3 bases not matched to a gene. CDR3 nucleotides: TGCGCCAGCAGCTTGGCGGGACAGGGGGCCCACGAGCAGTACTTC. Translation: CASSLAGQGAHEQYF.

The chain links TRBV6-1 to TRBJ2-7; D perhaps matches TRBD2 (5 bases). There are 16 residues in the CDR3. Looked up from germline, CDR1 is MNHNS and CDR2 is SASEGT. V was clipped by 3 bases and J by 2 bases, with 17 bases between them. The CDR3, as DNA: TGTGCCAGCAGTGACCTCAGAGGGCCAGGTGCCTACGAGCAGTACTTC. Residues: CASSDLRGPGAYEQYF.

This clone is a singleton in its sample. V and J are TRBV7-2 and TRBJ2-2; the D gene is possibly TRBD1 (6 bases). From germline, CDR1 is SGHTA and CDR2 FQGNSA. Trimming left V 3 bases short and J 4 bases short, with 6 bases between. The CDR3 runs 13 residues. The CDR3 DNA reads TGTGCCAGCAGCTTCAGGGGCACCGGGGAGCTGTTTTTT. It yields the protein CASSFRGTGELFF. Full variable domain (remainder filled in from reference TRBV7-2 and TRBJ2-2): GAGVSQSPSNKVTEKGKDVELRCDPISGHTALYWYRQSLGQGLEFLIYFQGNSAPDKSGLPSDRFSAERTGGSVSTLTIQRTQQEDSAVYLCASSFRGTGELFFGEGSRLTVL.

The V gene is TRBV6-4, the J gene TRBJ2-2; possible D gene TRBD2, 5 bases. V lost 4 bases and J lost 5, with 11 bases in between. CDR3 size: 14 residues. The V gene's germline CDR1 is MRHNA and CDR2 SNTAGT. The CDR3 here is CASSVSEETGELFF. The DNA of the CDR3 is TGTGCCAGCAGTGTCTCGGAGGAGACCGGGGAGCTGTTTTTT.

The chain uses TRBV6-1 and TRBJ1-3; 7 bases fit TRBD1. This CDR3 spans 14 amino acids. CDR1 is MNHNS, CDR2 SASEGT, per germline. The V segment lost 6 bases and the J segment 0 bases; nucleotides outside the gene matches: 2. The CDR3 DNA reads as TGTGCCAGCAGAACAGGGGACTCTGGAAACACCATATATTTT. Amino acids: CASRTGDSGNTIYF.

The chain joins TRBV7-7 to TRBJ2-7; D may be TRBD1 (5 bases). CDR3 length: 15 residues. CDR1 SSHAT and CDR2 FNYEAQ come from the germline V gene (reference sequence). The V gene lost 2 bases and the J gene lost 1 base, with 12 bases spanning the gap. The chain's CDR3 is CASSLIQRGSYEQYF. The CDR3 DNA is TGTGCCAGCAGCTTAATCCAAAGGGGATCCTACGAGCAGTACTTC.

V and J are TRBV24-1 and TRBJ2-3, with 7 bases identical to TRBD1. Germline V gives CDR1 KGHDR, CDR2 SFDVKD. Trimming at V came to 6 bases and at J to 1 base, leaving 3 bases not matched to a gene. The CDR3 loop spans 14 amino acids. CDR3 amino acids: CATSPGQGTDTQYF. In DNA form, the CDR3 reads TGTGCCACCAGTCCAGGACAGGGCACAGATACGCAGTATTTT.

The chain employs TRBV7-8 and TRBJ2-1; the match to TRBD2 covers 8 bases. The CDR3 sequence is 16 residues long. CDR1 is SGHVS, CDR2 FQNEAQ, per germline. Trimming at V came to 5 bases and at J to 2 bases, leaving 8 bases not matched to a gene. CDR3: CASSTRLAMAYNEQFF. CDR3 nucleotide sequence: TGTGCCAGCAGCACCCGACTAGCGATGGCCTACAATGAGCAGTTCTTC.

The V gene is TRBV30, the J gene TRBJ1-6; no definite D call. The CDR3 covers 13 residues. V was trimmed by 1 base and J by 7 bases, leaving 8 bases between them. Germline V gene lookup returns CDR1 GTSNPN and CDR2 SVGIG (reference sequence). CDR3 coding DNA: TGTGCCTGGAGTGAGGAGGAAAATTCACCCCTCCACTTT. This gives the protein CAWSEEENSPLHF.

The chain combines TRBV3-1 (or the pseudogene TRBV3-2) with TRBJ1-4; unclear D gene. CDR3 size: 15 residues. With 4 bases removed from V and 4 bases from J, the gap between germline ends came to 13 bases. The germline CDR1 and CDR2 sequences are LGHDT and YNNKEL (reference sequence). The CDR3 DNA reads as TGTGCCAGCAGCCCGCAACCCCCGGGTAATGAAAAACTGTTTTTT. This encodes CASSPQPPGNEKLFF.

V and J are TRBV3-1 (or the pseudogene TRBV3-2) and TRBJ2-5, with D perhaps matching TRBD1 (7 bases). From germline, CDR1 is LGHDT and CDR2 YNNKEL (reference sequence). V was cut by 6 bases and J by 5 bases, with 16 bases left in between. CDR3 length: 14 residues. DNA for the CDR3: TGTGCCAGCAGTCGACTAGGGGGCTCGGAGACCCAGTACTTC. Translation: CASSRLGGSETQYF.

V and J are TRBV12-5 and TRBJ2-3; 7 nucleotides align to TRBD2. J was trimmed by 5 bases and V by 7 bases; bases with no gene match: 9. The CDR3 runs 14 residues. Germline CDR1 and CDR2: LGHNT and FRNRAP. CDR3 protein: CASAQRGAIDTQYF. In nucleotides, the CDR3 is TGTGCTAGTGCCCAGCGGGGCGCGATAGATACGCAGTATTTT.

The DNA of the CDR3 is TGTGCCAGCAGTGTCTACACTGAAGCTTTCTTT. It encodes CASSVYTEAFF. The rearrangement links TRBV28 to TRBJ1-1; D gene ambiguous. Trimming pared 5 bases from V and 3 bases from J, leaving 4 bases between. This CDR3 contains 11 residues. The germline V gene encodes CDR1 MDHEN and CDR2 SYDVKM.

This clone was counted a single time. The same CDR3 is also encoded by other DNA sequences in this sample. The chain has TRBV7-6 and TRBJ2-2, with 8 bases fitting TRBD2. The germline V gene has CDR1 SGHVS and CDR2 FNYEAQ. The trim removed 5 bases at V and 2 bases at J, leaving 4 bases unmatched. This CDR3 comprises 15 residues. The CDR3 loop reads CASSLGLANTGELFF. CDR3 nucleotide sequence: TGTGCCAGCAGCCTAGGACTAGCCAACACCGGGGAGCTGTTTTTT.

This chain links TRBV28 with TRBJ1-5; no reliable D call. Trimming took 5 bases from V and 4 from J, leaving 12 bases between them. Germline V gene lookup returns CDR1 MDHEN and CDR2 SYDVKM. The length of the CDR3 is 14 residues. The CDR3: CASSLQNWNQPQHF. CDR3 bases: TGTGCCAGCAGTCTCCAGAATTGGAATCAGCCCCAGCATTTT.

The V gene is TRBV5-1, the J gene TRBJ2-6, with D tentatively TRBD1 (5 bases). V was trimmed by 4 bases and J by 2 bases, leaving 7 bases between them. CDR3 length: 14 residues. Germline loops: CDR1 SGHRS, CDR2 YFSETQ. The CDR3: CASSPGTGANVLTF. The CDR3 bases are TGCGCCAGCAGCCCAGGGACTGGGGCCAACGTCCTGACTTTC.

The chain links TRBV5-5 to TRBJ2-1, with 9 bases lining up with TRBD1. The CDR3 spans 14 residues. Germline-derived CDR1 and CDR2 are SGHKS and YYEKEE (reference sequence). Losses at the gene ends were 4 bases for V and 8 bases for J; bases not matched to a gene: 7. The CDR3 region has the DNA TGTGCCAGCAGCCCTTCCGGGACAGGGCATGAGCAGTTCTTC. Encoded protein: CASSPSGTGHEQFF. Combining the CDR3 with reference TRBV5-5 and TRBJ2-1 gives the whole variable domain DAGVTQSPTHLIKTRGQQVTLRCSPISGHKSVSWYQQVLGQGPQFIFQYYEKEERGRGNFPDRFSARQFPNYSSELNVNALLLGDSALYLCASSPSGTGHEQFFGPGTRLTVL.

This clone was detected only once. The chain uses TRBV24-1 and TRBJ2-1, with TRBD1 identical over 8 bases. Germline loops: CDR1 KGHDR, CDR2 SFDVKD. This CDR3 has 16 amino acids. V trimming: 5 bases; J trimming: 4 bases; junction bases outside the gene matches: 9. The CDR3 protein is CATSGLRDRLYNEQFF. The DNA for the CDR3 is TGTGCCACCAGTGGCCTCCGGGACAGGCTGTACAATGAGCAGTTCTTC.

The CDR3 sequence is CASSTSGTITDTQYF. As DNA, the CDR3 is TGCGCCAGCAGCACATCCGGGACTATCACAGATACGCAGTATTTT. The rearrangement links TRBV5-1 to TRBJ2-3; 7 bases are shared with TRBD2. Germline CDR1 SGHRS, CDR2 YFSETQ. J gave up 2 bases and V 4 bases, and 7 bases lay outside the gene matches. The CDR3 length is 15 residues.

The chain carries TRBV4-1 and TRBJ2-7; D is perhaps TRBD2 (6 bases). This CDR3 is built from 16 residues. Trimming took off 4 bases at V and 1 base at J, with 17 bases between the two ends. Germline CDR1 MGHRA, CDR2 YSYEKL. The CDR3: CASSLSHGRGSYEQYF. The CDR3 DNA reads as TGCGCCAGCAGCCTCAGTCACGGGAGAGGGTCCTACGAGCAGTACTTC.